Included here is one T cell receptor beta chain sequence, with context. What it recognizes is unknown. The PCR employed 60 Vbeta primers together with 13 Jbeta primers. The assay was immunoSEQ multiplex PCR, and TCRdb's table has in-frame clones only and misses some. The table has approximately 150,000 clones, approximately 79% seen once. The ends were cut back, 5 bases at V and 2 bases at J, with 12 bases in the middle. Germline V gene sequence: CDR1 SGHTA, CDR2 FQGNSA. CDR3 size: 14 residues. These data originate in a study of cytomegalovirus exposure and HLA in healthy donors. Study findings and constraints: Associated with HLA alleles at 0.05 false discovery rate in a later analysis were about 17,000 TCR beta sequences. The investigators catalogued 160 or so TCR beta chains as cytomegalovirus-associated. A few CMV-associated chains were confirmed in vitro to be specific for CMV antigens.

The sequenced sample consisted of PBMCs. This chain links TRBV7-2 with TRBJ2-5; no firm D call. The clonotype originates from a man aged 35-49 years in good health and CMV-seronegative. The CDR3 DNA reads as TGTGCCAGCAGCCCCCACAGAAAACAAGAGACCCAGTACTTC. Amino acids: CASSPHRKQETQYF.